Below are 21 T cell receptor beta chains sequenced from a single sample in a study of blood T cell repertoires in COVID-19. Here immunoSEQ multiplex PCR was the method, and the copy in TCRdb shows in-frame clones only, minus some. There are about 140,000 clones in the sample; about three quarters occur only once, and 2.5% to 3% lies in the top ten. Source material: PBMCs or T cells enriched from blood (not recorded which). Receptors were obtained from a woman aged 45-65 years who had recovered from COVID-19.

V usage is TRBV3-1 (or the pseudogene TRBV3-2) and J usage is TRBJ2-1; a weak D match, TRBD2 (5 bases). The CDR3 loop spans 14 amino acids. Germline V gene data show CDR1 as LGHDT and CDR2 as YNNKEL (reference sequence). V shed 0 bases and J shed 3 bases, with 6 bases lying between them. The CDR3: CASSQERVYNEQFF. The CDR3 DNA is TGTGCCAGCAGCCAAGAGCGGGTCTACAATGAGCAGTTCTTC.

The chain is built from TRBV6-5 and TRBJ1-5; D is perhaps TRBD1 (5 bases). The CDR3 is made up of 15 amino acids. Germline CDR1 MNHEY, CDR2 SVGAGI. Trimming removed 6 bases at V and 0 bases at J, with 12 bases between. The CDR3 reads CASRIQAYSNQPQHF. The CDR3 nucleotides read TGTGCCAGCAGGATACAGGCGTATAGCAATCAGCCCCAGCATTTT.

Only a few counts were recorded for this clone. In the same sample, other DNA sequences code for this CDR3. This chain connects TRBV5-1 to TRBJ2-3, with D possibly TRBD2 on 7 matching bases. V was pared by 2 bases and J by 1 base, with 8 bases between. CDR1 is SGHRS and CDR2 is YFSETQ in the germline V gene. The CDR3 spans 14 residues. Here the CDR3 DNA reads TGCGCCAGCAGCTTAGGGGGGGGCACAGATACGCAGTATTTT. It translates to CASSLGGGTDTQYF.

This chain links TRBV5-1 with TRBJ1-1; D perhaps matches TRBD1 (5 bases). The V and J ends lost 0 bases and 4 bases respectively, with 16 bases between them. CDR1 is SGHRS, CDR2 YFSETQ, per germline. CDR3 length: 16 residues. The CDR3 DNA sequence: TGCGCCAGCAGCTTGGCGGTGGGGCGCTCGGGCACTGAAGCTTTCTTT. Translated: CASSLAVGRSGTEAFF. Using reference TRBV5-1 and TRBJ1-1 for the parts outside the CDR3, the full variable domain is KAGVTQTPRYLIKTRGQQVTLSCSPISGHRSVSWYQQTPGQGLQFLFEYFSETQRNKGNFPGRFSGRQFSNSRSEMNVSTLELGDSALYLCASSLAVGRSGTEAFFGQGTRLTVV.

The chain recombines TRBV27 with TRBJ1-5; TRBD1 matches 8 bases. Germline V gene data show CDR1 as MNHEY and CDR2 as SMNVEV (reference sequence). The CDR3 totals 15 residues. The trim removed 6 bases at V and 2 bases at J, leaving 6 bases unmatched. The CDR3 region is CASRPQGAGNQPQHF. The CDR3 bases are TGTGCCAGCAGACCCCAGGGGGCAGGCAATCAGCCCCAGCATTTT.

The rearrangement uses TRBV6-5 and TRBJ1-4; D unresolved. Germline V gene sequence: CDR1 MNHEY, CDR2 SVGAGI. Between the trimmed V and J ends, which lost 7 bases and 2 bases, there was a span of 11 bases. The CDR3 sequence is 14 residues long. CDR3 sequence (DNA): TGTGCCAGCATTACCCGGTCGACTAATGAAAAACTGTTTTTT. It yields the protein CASITRSTNEKLFF.

The CDR3 nucleotides are TGCGCCAGCAGCCCTCGTTATTCGGATACGCAGTATTTT. Its translation: CASSPRYSDTQYF. The gene calls are TRBV4-1 and TRBJ2-3; D is uncertain. The CDR3 is made up of 13 amino acids. V was cut by 4 bases and J by 6 bases, with 11 bases left in between. Germline CDR1 reads MGHRA; CDR2 reads YSYEKL.

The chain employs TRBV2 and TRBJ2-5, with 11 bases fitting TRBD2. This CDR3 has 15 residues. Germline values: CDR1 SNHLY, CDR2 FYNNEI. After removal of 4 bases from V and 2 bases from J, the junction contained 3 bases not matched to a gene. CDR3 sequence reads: CASSGLAGLQETQYF. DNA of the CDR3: TGTGCCAGCAGTGGACTAGCGGGGCTACAAGAGACCCAGTACTTC.

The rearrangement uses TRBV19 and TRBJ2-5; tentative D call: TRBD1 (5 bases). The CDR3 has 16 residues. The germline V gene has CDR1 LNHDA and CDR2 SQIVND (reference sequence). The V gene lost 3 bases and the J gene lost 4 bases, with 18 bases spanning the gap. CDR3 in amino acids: CASSIRTSSRVETQYF. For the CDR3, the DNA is TGTGCCAGTAGTATCAGGACAAGTTCACGGGTAGAGACCCAGTACTTC. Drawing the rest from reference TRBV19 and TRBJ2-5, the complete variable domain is DGGITQSPKYLFRKEGQNVTLSCEQNLNHDAMYWYRQDPGQGLRLIYYSQIVNDFQKGDIAEGYSVSREKKESFPLTVTSAQKNPTAFYLCASSIRTSSRVETQYFGPGTRLLVL.

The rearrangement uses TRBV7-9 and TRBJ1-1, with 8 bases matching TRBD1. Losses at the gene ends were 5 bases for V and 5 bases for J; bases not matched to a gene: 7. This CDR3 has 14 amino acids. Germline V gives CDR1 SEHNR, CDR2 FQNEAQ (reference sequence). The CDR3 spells CASSRQGAGTEAFF. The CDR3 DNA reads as TGTGCCAGCAGCCGGCAGGGGGCTGGAACTGAAGCTTTCTTT.

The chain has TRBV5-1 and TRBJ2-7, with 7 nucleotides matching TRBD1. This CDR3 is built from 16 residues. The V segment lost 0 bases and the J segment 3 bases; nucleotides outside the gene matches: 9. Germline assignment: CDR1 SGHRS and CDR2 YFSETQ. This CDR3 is CASSLAQPGQLYEQYF. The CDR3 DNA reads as TGCGCCAGCAGCTTGGCCCAACCGGGACAGCTCTACGAGCAGTACTTC. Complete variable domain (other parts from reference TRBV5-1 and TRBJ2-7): KAGVTQTPRYLIKTRGQQVTLSCSPISGHRSVSWYQQTPGQGLQFLFEYFSETQRNKGNFPGRFSGRQFSNSRSEMNVSTLELGDSALYLCASSLAQPGQLYEQYFGPGTRLTVT.

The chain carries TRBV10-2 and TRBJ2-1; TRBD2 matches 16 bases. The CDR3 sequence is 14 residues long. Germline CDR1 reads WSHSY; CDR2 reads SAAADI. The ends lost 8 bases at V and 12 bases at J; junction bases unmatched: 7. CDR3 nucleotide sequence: TGCGCCAGCGGGACTAGCGGGGGGGGTGTGGGGCAGTTCTTC. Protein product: CASGTSGGGVGQFF.

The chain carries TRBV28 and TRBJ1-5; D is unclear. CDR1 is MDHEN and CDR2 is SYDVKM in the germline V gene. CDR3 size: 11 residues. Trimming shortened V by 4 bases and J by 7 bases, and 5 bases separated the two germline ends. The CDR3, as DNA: TGTGCCAGCAGTTCGAGCCAGCCCCAGCATTTT. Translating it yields CASSSSQPQHF. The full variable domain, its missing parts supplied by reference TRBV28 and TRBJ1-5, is DVKVTQSSRYLVKRTGEKVFLECVQDMDHENMFWYRQDPGLGLRLIYFSYDVKMKEKGDIPEGYSVSREKKERFSLILESASTNQTSMYLCASSSSQPQHFGDGTRLSIL.

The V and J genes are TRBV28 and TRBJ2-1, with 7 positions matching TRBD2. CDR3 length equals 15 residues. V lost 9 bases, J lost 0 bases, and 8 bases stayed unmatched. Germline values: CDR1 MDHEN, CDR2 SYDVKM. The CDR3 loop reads CASETSRSSYNEQFF. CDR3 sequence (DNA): TGTGCCAGTGAGACTAGCAGGAGCTCCTACAATGAGCAGTTCTTC.

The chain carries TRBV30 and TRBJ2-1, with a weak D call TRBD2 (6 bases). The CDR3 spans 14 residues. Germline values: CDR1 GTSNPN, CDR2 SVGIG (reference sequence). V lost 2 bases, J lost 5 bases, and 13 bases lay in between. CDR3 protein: CAWSYQRVDNEQFF. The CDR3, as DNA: TGTGCCTGGAGTTACCAGCGGGTGGACAATGAGCAGTTCTTC.

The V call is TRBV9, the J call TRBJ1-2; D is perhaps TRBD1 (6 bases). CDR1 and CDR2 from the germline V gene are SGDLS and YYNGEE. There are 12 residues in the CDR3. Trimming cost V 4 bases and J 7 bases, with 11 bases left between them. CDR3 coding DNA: TGTGCCAGCAGCTCTCAACAGGGTGGCTACACCTTC. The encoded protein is CASSSQQGGYTF.

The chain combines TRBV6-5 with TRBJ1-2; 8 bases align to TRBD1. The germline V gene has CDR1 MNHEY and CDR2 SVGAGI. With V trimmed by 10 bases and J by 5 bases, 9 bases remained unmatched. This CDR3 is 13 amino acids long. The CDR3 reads CAITQGAWYGYTF. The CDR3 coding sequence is TGTGCCATCACCCAGGGGGCCTGGTATGGCTACACCTTC.

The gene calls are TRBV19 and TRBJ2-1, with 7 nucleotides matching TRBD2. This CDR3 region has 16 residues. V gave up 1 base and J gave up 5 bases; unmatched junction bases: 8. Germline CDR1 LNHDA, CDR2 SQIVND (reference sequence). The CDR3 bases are TGTGCCAGTAGTATAGGGACCAGCGGGGATAACAATGAGCAGTTCTTC. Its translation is CASSIGTSGDNNEQFF.

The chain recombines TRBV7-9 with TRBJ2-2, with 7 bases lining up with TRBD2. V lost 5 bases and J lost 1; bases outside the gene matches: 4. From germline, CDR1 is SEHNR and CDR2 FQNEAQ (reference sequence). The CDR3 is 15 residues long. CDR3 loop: CASSVAGVNTGELFF. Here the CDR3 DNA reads TGTGCCAGCAGCGTCGCGGGGGTGAACACCGGGGAGCTGTTTTTT.

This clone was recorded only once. CDR3 sequence (DNA): TGTGCCAGCAGCTTGCCAGGGGCAGGAAATGAAAAACTGTTTTTT. Residues: CASSLPGAGNEKLFF. The chain links TRBV5-6 to TRBJ1-4; possibly TRBD1 for D (6 bases). CDR3 length equals 15 residues. Trimming removed 1 base at V and 5 bases at J, with 12 bases between. CDR1 is SGHDT, CDR2 YYEEEE, per germline.

As DNA, the CDR3 is TGTGCCAGCAGCTTAGATTTCGGGGGGAATCAGCCCCAGCATTTT. Encoded protein: CASSLDFGGNQPQHF. The chain has TRBV11-2 and TRBJ1-5; possibly TRBD1 for D (5 bases). Germline CDR1 reads SGHAT; CDR2 reads FQNNGV. This CDR3 has 15 amino acids. V was cut by 0 bases and J by 4 bases, with 10 bases left in between. Full variable domain (rest looked up from reference TRBV11-2 and TRBJ1-5): EAGVAQSPRYKIIEKRQSVAFWCNPISGHATLYWYQQILGQGPKLLIQFQNNGVVDDSQLPKDRFSAERLKGVDSTLKIQPAKLEDSAVYLCASSLDFGGNQPQHFGDGTRLSIL.